This TCR beta chain is from a study of cytomegalovirus exposure and HLA in healthy donors. Study summary: Later analysis reported that the approximately 120 validation repertoires shared the platform of the approximately 690 first-cohort repertoires. Points from the study as a whole: The investigators catalogued 150 to 200 TCR beta chains as cytomegalovirus-associated.

TCRdb's table, derived via immunoSEQ multiplex PCR, lists solely in-frame clones and lacks some. The top ten clones hold 0.85% to 0.95% of a sample with roughly 100,000 clones, about 95% of them seen once. Concerning this clone: Its antigen remains unidentified.

Germline V CDR1 and CDR2: SGHRS, YFSETQ. J was trimmed by 6 bases and V by 3 bases; bases with no gene match: 3. This CDR3 comprises 14 residues. The TCR originated in a woman aged 18-30 years in good health and CMV-seronegative. This chain joins TRBV5-1 and TRBJ1-4, with 9 bases lining up with TRBD1. Sequencing was carried out using PBMCs. The CDR3 coding sequence is TGCGCCAGCAGCTCACAGGGGGCTTATGAAAAACTGTTTTTT. Translating it yields CASSSQGAYEKLFF. Full variable domain (missing parts from reference TRBV5-1 and TRBJ1-4): KAGVTQTPRYLIKTRGQQVTLSCSPISGHRSVSWYQQTPGQGLQFLFEYFSETQRNKGNFPGRFSGRQFSNSRSEMNVSTLELGDSALYLCASSSQGAYEKLFFGSGTQLSVL.